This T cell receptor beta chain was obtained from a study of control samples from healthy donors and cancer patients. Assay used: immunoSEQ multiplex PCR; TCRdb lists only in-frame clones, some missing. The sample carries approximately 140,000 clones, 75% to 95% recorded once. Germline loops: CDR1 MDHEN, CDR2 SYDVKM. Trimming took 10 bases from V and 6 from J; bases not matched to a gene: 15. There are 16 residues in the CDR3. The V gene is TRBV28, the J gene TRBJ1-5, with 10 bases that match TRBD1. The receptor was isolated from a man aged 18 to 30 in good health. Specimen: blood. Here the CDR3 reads CATQNSDRGKSQPQHF. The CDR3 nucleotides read TGTGCCACCCAAAATTCGGACAGGGGGAAGAGTCAGCCCCAGCATTTT. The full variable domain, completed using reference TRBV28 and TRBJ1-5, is DVKVTQSSRYLVKRTGEKVFLECVQDMDHENMFWYRQDPGLGLRLIYFSYDVKMKEKGDIPEGYSVSREKKERFSLILESASTNQTSMYLCATQNSDRGKSQPQHFGDGTRLSIL.